Listed here are 23 T cell receptor beta chains from one sample, sequenced in a study of control samples from healthy donors and cancer patients. The assay was immunoSEQ multiplex PCR, and TCRdb's table has in-frame clones only and misses some. The sample carries fewer than 500,000 clones, more than 80% recorded once. The source material was PBMCs. These TCRs come from a man aged 40-55 years with head and neck cancer.

This rearrangement joins TRBV6-5 to TRBJ2-7; D not resolved. CDR1 is MNHEY and CDR2 is SVGAGI in the germline V gene. V dropped 7 bases and J dropped 6 bases, with 10 bases sitting between them. The CDR3 has 11 residues. The CDR3 is CASTPIPEQYF. DNA for the CDR3: TGTGCCAGCACCCCAATCCCCGAGCAGTACTTC.

The chain uses TRBV7-2 and TRBJ2-5; TRBD2 aligns across 10 bases. V gave up 1 base and J gave up 9 bases; unmatched junction bases: 8. Per germline, CDR1 SGHTA and CDR2 FQGNSA. CDR3 size: 15 residues. The CDR3 DNA is TGTGCCAGCAGCTTAGACCCGGCGAGCGGGGGGGCCCAGTACTTC. Amino acids: CASSLDPASGGAQYF.

CDR3 sequence: CASSLAGARTEAFF. CDR3 in DNA: TGCGCCAGCAGCTTGGCAGGGGCTAGGACTGAAGCTTTCTTT. The J gene is TRBJ1-1, the V gene TRBV5-1, with a possible D match to TRBD1 (6 bases). The ends were cut back, 0 bases at V and 5 bases at J, with 11 bases in the middle. CDR1 SGHRS and CDR2 YFSETQ come from the germline V gene. CDR3 length equals 14 residues.

The rearrangement links TRBV7-9 to TRBJ2-1; 10 bases map to TRBD2. This CDR3 has 14 amino acids. The germline V gene has CDR1 SEHNR and CDR2 FQNEAQ (reference sequence). Trimming removed 8 bases from V and 9 bases from J; junction bases left unmatched: 10. The CDR3 nucleotides are TGTGCCAGCTCAGCGGGAGGGCCCCAGGGTGAGCAGTTCTTC. Translating gives CASSAGGPQGEQFF.

The rearrangement uses TRBV30 and TRBJ2-1, with 10 bases that match TRBD1. There are 16 residues in the CDR3. With 0 bases clipped from V and 9 bases from J, the junction kept 11 bases outside the gene matches. CDR1 and CDR2 from the germline V gene are GTSNPN and SVGIG (reference sequence). CDR3 DNA sequence: TGTGCCTGGAGTGTACTTCGTCGGACAGGGGGGGGTGAGCAGTTCTTC. Its translation is CAWSVLRRTGGGEQFF. The full variable domain, in which reference TRBV30 and TRBJ2-1 provide the parts outside the CDR3, is SQTIHQWPATLVQPVGSPLSLECTVEGTSNPNLYWYRQAAGRGLQLLFYSVGIGQISSEVPQNLSASRPQDRQFILSSKKLLLSDSGFYLCAWSVLRRTGGGEQFFGPGTRLTVL.

As concerns this clone: The same CDR3 arises from other DNA sequences in this sample as well. The rearrangement joins TRBV28 to TRBJ2-1; 11 bases are shared with TRBD2. The V segment lost 6 bases and the J segment 10 bases; nucleotides outside the gene matches: 8. The CDR3 is 14 residues long. Germline V gene sequence: CDR1 MDHEN, CDR2 SYDVKM. The DNA for the CDR3 is TGTGCCAGCAGATTTAGCGGGGGGGCGGGGGAGCAGTTCTTC. Translating gives CASRFSGGAGEQFF.

The V and J genes are TRBV5-1 and TRBJ1-3; D gene uncertain. This CDR3 is built from 14 residues. Between the trimmed V and J ends, which lost 4 bases and 0 bases, there was a span of 8 bases. CDR1 and CDR2 from the germline V gene are SGHRS and YFSETQ. CDR3 loop: CASSPVGSGNTIYF. CDR3 DNA: TGCGCCAGCAGCCCCGTCGGCTCTGGAAACACCATATATTTT.

The gene calls are TRBV15 and TRBJ1-6; 7 bases line up with TRBD1. This CDR3 has 15 residues. V trimming: 6 bases; J trimming: 3 bases; junction bases outside the gene matches: 5. Germline V gives CDR1 LNHNV, CDR2 YYDKDF (reference sequence). CDR3 protein: CATREQGYYNSPLHF. In nucleotides, the CDR3 is TGTGCCACCAGAGAACAGGGGTACTATAATTCACCCCTCCACTTT.

The rearrangement links TRBV4-2 to TRBJ2-2; D may be TRBD2 (5 bases). V was shortened by 3 bases and J by 4 bases, with 12 bases between the two germline ends. The CDR3 runs to 15 residues. Per germline, CDR1 LGHNA and CDR2 YNFKEQ. The CDR3 coding sequence is TGTGCCAGCAGCCAGGGTATAGGAGGCACCGGGGAGCTGTTTTTT. Translated, it gives CASSQGIGGTGELFF.

This rearrangement joins TRBV29-1 to TRBJ2-5; no reliable D call. Trimming stripped 2 bases from V and 2 bases from J, with 9 bases between. The CDR3 runs 13 residues. CDR1 and CDR2 from the germline V gene are SQVTM and ANQGSEA. In DNA, the CDR3 is TGCAGCGTTGAATTGGGCGGTCAAGAGACCCAGTACTTC. Translated: CSVELGGQETQYF.

The chain carries TRBV6-2 or TRBV6-3 and TRBJ1-2, with D unresolved. V was shortened by 7 bases and J by 2 bases, with 17 bases between the two germline ends. The CDR3 loop spans 15 amino acids. Germline V lookup: CDR1 MNHEY, CDR2 SVGEGT. The CDR3 here is CASNPKRLANYGYTF. The DNA of the CDR3 is TGTGCCAGCAACCCTAAACGGCTAGCCAACTATGGCTACACCTTC.

The chain combines TRBV4-3 with TRBJ1-3; TRBD1 might be the D (5 bases). The CDR3 extends over 16 amino acids. Germline CDR1 reads LGHNA; CDR2 reads YSLEER. The germline V and J ends were trimmed by 1 base and 2 bases, with 12 bases remaining between them. The CDR3 spells CASSQAAGEAGNTIYF. CDR3 bases: TGCGCCAGCAGCCAAGCGGCGGGGGAGGCTGGAAACACCATATATTTT.

Comment on this clone: A read error may account for a junction end that differs from germline. The chain couples TRBV3-1 (or the pseudogene TRBV3-2) to TRBJ2-3; TRBD2 matches 8 bases. The germline V gene has CDR1 LGHDT and CDR2 YNNKEL (reference sequence). The CDR3 covers 13 residues. Here the CDR3 reads CASSQMGSGGWNF. The CDR3 DNA follows: TGTGCCAGCAGCCAAATGGGAAGCGGGGGCTGGAATTTT.

The CDR3 here is CASSIGHGGHYGYTF. The CDR3 region has the DNA TGTGCCAGTAGTATAGGGCACGGGGGGCACTATGGCTACACCTTC. The chain is built from TRBV19 and TRBJ1-2; possible D gene TRBD1, 6 bases. The V gene's germline CDR1 is LNHDA and CDR2 SQIVND (reference sequence). The length of the CDR3 is 15 residues. V gave up 1 base and J gave up 3 bases, with 12 bases separating them.

The J gene is TRBJ1-2, the V gene TRBV25-1; the D is unclear. V was shortened by 1 base and J by 4 bases, with 7 bases between the two germline ends. Germline-derived CDR1 and CDR2 are MGHDK and SYGVNS. The CDR3 contains 13 residues. CDR3 residues: CASSESGIYGYTF. CDR3 coding DNA: TGTGCCAGCAGTGAATCCGGAATCTATGGCTACACCTTC.

J is TRBJ1-3 and V is TRBV30, with D tentatively TRBD1 (6 bases). The CDR3 contains 14 residues. The germline V gene encodes CDR1 GTSNPN and CDR2 SVGIG (reference sequence). The germline V and J ends were trimmed by 0 bases and 3 bases, with 9 bases remaining between them. The CDR3 region is CAWSVGGGGNTIYF. CDR3 DNA: TGTGCCTGGAGTGTAGGGGGGGGTGGAAACACCATATATTTT.

Turning to this clone: Other DNA sequences in the same sample also yield this CDR3. The chain carries TRBV4-2 and TRBJ1-1; TRBD1 is a possible D gene (5 bases). Per the germline V gene, CDR1 is LGHNA and CDR2 is YNFKEQ. The CDR3 length is 14 residues. Trimming left V 1 base short and J 0 bases short, with 6 bases between. CDR3 protein: CASSQGGVNTEAFF. In DNA form, the CDR3 reads TGTGCCAGCAGCCAAGGAGGGGTGAACACTGAAGCTTTCTTT.

The V gene is TRBV30, the J gene TRBJ2-5; 11 nucleotides line up with TRBD2. The CDR3 is 15 amino acids. Germline V CDR1 and CDR2: GTSNPN, SVGIG (reference sequence). Losses at the gene ends were 5 bases for V and 2 bases for J; bases not matched to a gene: 7. The CDR3 protein is CAWGRVAGGQETQYF. In DNA, the CDR3 is TGTGCCTGGGGGCGAGTAGCGGGGGGGCAAGAGACCCAGTACTTC.

The chain employs TRBV5-1 and TRBJ1-6, with unresolved D. Germline V gene lookup returns CDR1 SGHRS and CDR2 YFSETQ. The CDR3 totals 12 residues. V was pared by 1 base and J by 9 bases, with 5 bases between. The CDR3 DNA follows: TGCGCCAGCAGCTTGTCGGGTTCACCCCTCCACTTT. This gives the protein CASSLSGSPLHF.

CDR3 nucleotide sequence: TGTGCCAGTAGTATGCGAACTCCAACTAATGAAAAACTGTTTTTT. Residues: CASSMRTPTNEKLFF. The chain is built from TRBV19 and TRBJ1-4; no firm D call. CDR1 LNHDA and CDR2 SQIVND come from the germline V gene (reference sequence). V was clipped by 3 bases and J by 0 bases, with 8 bases between them. The CDR3 runs to 15 residues.

This clone was found once. The CDR3 reads CSVEGRGSLYNEQFF. In DNA, the CDR3 is TGCAGCGTTGAGGGACGGGGGTCTCTTTACAATGAGCAGTTCTTC. V is TRBV29-1 and J is TRBJ2-1; TRBD2 might be the D (6 bases). The CDR3 runs 15 residues. From germline, CDR1 is SQVTM and CDR2 ANQGSEA. Between the trimmed V and J ends, which lost 3 bases and 4 bases, there was a span of 16 bases.

This chain connects TRBV27 to TRBJ1-4; D not resolved. The CDR3 is 13 residues long. The V end was cut by 4 bases, the J end by 5 bases, with 8 bases between. Germline V gives CDR1 MNHEY, CDR2 SMNVEV (reference sequence). CDR3 region: CASSSRINEKLFF. CDR3 DNA sequence: TGTGCCAGCAGTTCCCGGATAAATGAAAAACTGTTTTTT.

The chain recombines TRBV3-1 (or the pseudogene TRBV3-2) with TRBJ2-2; D is undetermined. Trimming pared 4 bases from V and 4 bases from J, leaving 7 bases between. Germline-derived CDR1 and CDR2 are LGHDT and YNNKEL (reference sequence). The CDR3 extends over 13 amino acids. CDR3 in DNA: TGTGCCAGCAGCCTATTTATCACCGGGGAGCTGTTTTTT. This sequence encodes CASSLFITGELFF.